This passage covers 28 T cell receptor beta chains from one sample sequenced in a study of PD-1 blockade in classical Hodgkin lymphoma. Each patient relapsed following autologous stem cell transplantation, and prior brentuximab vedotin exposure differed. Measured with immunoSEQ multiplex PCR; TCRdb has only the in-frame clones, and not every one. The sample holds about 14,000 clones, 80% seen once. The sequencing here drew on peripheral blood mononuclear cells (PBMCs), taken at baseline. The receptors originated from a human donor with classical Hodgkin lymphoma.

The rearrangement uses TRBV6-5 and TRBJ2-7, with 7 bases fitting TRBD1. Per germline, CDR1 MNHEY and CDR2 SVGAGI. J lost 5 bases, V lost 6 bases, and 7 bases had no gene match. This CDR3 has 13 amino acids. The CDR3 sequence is CASRLTGSNEQYF. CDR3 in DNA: TGTGCCAGCAGACTGACAGGGAGCAACGAGCAGTACTTC.

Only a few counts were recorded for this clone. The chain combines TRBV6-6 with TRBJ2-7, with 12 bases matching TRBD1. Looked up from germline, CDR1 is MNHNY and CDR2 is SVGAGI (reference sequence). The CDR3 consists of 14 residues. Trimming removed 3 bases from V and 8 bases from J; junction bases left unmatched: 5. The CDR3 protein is CASSYGTGGTQQYF. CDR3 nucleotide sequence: TGTGCCAGCAGTTATGGGACAGGGGGCACGCAGCAGTACTTC.

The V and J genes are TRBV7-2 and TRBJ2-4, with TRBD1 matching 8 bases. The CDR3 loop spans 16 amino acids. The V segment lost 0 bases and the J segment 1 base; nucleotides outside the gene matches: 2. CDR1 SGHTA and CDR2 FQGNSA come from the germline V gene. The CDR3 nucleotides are TGTGCCAGCAGCTTAGCCCGGACAGGGGCCAAAAACATTCAGTACTTC. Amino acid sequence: CASSLARTGAKNIQYF. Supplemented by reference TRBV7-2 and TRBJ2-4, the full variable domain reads GAGVSQSPSNKVTEKGKDVELRCDPISGHTALYWYRQSLGQGLEFLIYFQGNSAPDKSGLPSDRFSAERTGGSVSTLTIQRTQQEDSAVYLCASSLARTGAKNIQYFGAGTRLSVL.

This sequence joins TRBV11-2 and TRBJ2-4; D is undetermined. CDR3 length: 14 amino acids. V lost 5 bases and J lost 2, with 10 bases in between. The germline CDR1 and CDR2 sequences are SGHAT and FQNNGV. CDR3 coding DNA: TGTGCCAGCAGCCTTCATAGTTCCAAAAACATTCAGTACTTC. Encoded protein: CASSLHSSKNIQYF.

The CDR3 region has the DNA TGTGCCAGCAGTTACGCCGGGACAGGAGACTATGGCTACACCTTC. This translates into CASSYAGTGDYGYTF. The V gene is TRBV6-6, the J gene TRBJ1-2; TRBD1 aligns across 8 bases. Trimming cost V 2 bases and J 3 bases; bases outside gene matches: 5. CDR1 and CDR2 from the germline V gene are MNHNY and SVGAGI (reference sequence). The CDR3 contains 15 residues.

CDR3 amino acids: CASRTGGSWMNTEAFF. CDR3 DNA: TGTGCCAGCCGGACAGGGGGCAGTTGGATGAACACTGAAGCTTTCTTT. The chain couples TRBV19 to TRBJ1-1, with 11 bases identical to TRBD1. Germline V gene lookup returns CDR1 LNHDA and CDR2 SQIVND (reference sequence). Trimming cost V 9 bases and J 0 bases; bases outside gene matches: 9. The CDR3 is 16 residues long. Full variable domain (remainder filled in from reference TRBV19 and TRBJ1-1): DGGITQSPKYLFRKEGQNVTLSCEQNLNHDAMYWYRQDPGQGLRLIYYSQIVNDFQKGDIAEGYSVSREKKESFPLTVTSAQKNPTAFYLCASRTGGSWMNTEAFFGQGTRLTVV.

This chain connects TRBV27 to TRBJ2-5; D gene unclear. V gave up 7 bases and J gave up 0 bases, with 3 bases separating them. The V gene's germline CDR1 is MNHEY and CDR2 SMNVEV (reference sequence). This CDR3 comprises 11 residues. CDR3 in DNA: TGTGCCAGCACCAACCAAGAGACCCAGTACTTC. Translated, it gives CASTNQETQYF.

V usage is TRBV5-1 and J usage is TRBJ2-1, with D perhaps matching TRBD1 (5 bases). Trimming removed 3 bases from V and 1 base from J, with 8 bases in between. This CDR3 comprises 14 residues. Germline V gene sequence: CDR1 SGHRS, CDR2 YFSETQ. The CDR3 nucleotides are TGCGCCAGCAGCTCTCCAGGGTCCTACAATGAGCAGTTCTTC. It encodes CASSSPGSYNEQFF. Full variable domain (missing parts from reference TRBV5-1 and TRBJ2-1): KAGVTQTPRYLIKTRGQQVTLSCSPISGHRSVSWYQQTPGQGLQFLFEYFSETQRNKGNFPGRFSGRQFSNSRSEMNVSTLELGDSALYLCASSSPGSYNEQFFGPGTRLTVL.

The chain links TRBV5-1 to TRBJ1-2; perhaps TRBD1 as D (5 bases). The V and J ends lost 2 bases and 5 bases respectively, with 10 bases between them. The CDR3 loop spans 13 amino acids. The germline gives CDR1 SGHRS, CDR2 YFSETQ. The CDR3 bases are TGCGCCAGCAGCTTCCAGGGCTCATATGGCTACACCTTC. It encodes CASSFQGSYGYTF.

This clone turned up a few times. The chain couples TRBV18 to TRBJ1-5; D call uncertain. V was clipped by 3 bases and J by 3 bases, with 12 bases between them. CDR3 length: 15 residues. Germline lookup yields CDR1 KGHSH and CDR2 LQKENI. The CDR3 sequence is CASSPQGAANQPQHF. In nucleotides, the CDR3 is TGTGCCAGCTCACCCCAAGGAGCTGCCAATCAGCCCCAGCATTTT.

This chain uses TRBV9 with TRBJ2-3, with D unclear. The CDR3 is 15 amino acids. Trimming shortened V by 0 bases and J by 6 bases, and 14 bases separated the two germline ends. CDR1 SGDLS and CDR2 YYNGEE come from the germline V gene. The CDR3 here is CASSVVSTARDTQYF. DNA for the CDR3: TGTGCCAGCAGCGTAGTAAGCACAGCCAGGGATACGCAGTATTTT.

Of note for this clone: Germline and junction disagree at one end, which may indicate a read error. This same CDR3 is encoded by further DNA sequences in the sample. The CDR3 loop is CASSLTGYNSPLHF. In nucleotides, the CDR3 is TGCGCCAGCAGCTTAACTGGTTATAATTCACCCCTCCACTTT. The genes are TRBV7-8 and TRBJ1-6; unclear D gene. Germline V CDR1 and CDR2: SGHVS, FQNEAQ. CDR3 length: 14 residues. The complete variable domain, with remaining parts taken from reference TRBV7-8 and TRBJ1-6, reads GAGVSQSPRYKVAKRGQDVALRCDPISGHVSLFWYQQALGQGPEFLTYFQNEAQLDKSGLPSDRFFAERPEGSVSTLKIQRTQQEDSAVYLCASSLTGYNSPLHFGNGTRLTVT.

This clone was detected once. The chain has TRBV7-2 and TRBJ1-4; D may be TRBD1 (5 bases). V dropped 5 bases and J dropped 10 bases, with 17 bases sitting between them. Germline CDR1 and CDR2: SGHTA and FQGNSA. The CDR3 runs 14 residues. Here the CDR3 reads CASSPGLPPGKLFF. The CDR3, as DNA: TGTGCCAGCAGCCCGGGACTACCACCAGGAAAACTGTTTTTT.

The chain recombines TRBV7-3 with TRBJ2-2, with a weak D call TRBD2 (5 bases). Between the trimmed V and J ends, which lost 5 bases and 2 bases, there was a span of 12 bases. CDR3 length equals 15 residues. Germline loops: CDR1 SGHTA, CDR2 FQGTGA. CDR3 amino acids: CASSPNSVNTGELFF. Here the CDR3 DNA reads TGTGCCAGCAGCCCTAATAGCGTAAACACCGGGGAGCTGTTTTTT.

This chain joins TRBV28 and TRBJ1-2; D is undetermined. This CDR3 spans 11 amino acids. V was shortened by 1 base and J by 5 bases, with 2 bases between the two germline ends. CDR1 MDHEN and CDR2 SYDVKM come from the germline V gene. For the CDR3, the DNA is TGTGCCAGCAGTTTATCGTATGGCTACACCTTC. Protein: CASSLSYGYTF.

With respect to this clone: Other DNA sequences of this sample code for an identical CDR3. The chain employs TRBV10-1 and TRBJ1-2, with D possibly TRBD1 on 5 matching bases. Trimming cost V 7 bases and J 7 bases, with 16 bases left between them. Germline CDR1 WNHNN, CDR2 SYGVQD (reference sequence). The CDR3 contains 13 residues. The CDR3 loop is CASNGQGLSGYTF. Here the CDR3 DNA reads TGCGCCAGCAATGGACAAGGCCTCTCTGGCTACACCTTC.

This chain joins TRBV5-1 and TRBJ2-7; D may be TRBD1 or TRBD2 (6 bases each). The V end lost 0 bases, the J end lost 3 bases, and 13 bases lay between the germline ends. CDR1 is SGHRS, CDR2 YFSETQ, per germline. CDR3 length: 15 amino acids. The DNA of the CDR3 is TGCGCCAGCAGCTTGGTACCGGGGGCCGGCTACGAGCAGTACTTC. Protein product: CASSLVPGAGYEQYF. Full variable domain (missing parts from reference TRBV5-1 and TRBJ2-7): KAGVTQTPRYLIKTRGQQVTLSCSPISGHRSVSWYQQTPGQGLQFLFEYFSETQRNKGNFPGRFSGRQFSNSRSEMNVSTLELGDSALYLCASSLVPGAGYEQYFGPGTRLTVT.

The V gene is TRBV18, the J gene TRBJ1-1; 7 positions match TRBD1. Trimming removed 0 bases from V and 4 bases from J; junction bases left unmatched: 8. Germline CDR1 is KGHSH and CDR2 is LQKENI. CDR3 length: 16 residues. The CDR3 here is CASSPPGISGGTEAFF. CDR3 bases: TGTGCCAGCTCACCACCGGGCATCTCAGGGGGCACTGAAGCTTTCTTT. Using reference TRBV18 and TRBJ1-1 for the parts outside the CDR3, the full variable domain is NAGVMQNPRHLVRRRGQEARLRCSPMKGHSHVYWYRQLPEEGLKFMVYLQKENIIDESGMPKERFSAEFPKEGPSILRIQQVVRGDSAAYFCASSPPGISGGTEAFFGQGTRLTVV.

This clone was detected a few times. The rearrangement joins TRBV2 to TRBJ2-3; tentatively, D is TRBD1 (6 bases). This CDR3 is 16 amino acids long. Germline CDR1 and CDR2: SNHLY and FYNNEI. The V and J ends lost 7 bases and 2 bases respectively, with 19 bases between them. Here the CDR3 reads CASTGIGQIHTDTQYF. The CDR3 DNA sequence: TGTGCCAGCACAGGGATAGGACAGATTCACACAGATACGCAGTATTTT.

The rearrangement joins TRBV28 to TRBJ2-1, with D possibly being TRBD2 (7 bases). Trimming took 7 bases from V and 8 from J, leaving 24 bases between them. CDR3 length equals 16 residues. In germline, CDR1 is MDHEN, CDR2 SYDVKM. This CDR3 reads CASNTGGPRRNDEQFF. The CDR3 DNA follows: TGTGCCAGCAACACCGGGGGGCCCCGCCGGAACGATGAGCAGTTCTTC.

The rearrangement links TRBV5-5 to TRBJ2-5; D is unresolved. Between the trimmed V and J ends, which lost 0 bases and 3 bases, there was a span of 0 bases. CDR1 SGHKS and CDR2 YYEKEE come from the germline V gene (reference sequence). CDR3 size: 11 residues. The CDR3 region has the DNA TGTGCCAGCAGCTTGGAAGAGACCCAGTACTTC. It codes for CASSLEETQYF.

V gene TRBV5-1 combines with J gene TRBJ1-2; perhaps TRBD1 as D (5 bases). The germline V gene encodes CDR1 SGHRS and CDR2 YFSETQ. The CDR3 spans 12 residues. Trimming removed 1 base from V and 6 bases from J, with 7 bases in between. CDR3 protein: CASSLQGHGYTF. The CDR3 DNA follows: TGCGCCAGCAGCTTGCAGGGTCATGGCTACACCTTC.

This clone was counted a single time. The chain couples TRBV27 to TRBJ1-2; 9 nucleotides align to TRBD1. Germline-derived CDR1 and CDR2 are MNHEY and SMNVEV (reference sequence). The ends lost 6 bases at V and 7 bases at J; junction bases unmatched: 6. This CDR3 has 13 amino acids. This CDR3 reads CASSPGTGLGYTF. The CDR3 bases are TGTGCCAGCAGCCCCGGGACAGGGCTTGGCTACACCTTC.

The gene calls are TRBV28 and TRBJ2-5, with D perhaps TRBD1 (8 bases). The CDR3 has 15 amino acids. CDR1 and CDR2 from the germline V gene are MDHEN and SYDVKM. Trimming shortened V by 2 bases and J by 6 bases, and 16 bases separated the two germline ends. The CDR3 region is CASSLGQGGRKTQYF. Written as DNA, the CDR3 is TGTGCCAGCAGTTTAGGACAGGGAGGGAGGAAGACCCAGTACTTC.

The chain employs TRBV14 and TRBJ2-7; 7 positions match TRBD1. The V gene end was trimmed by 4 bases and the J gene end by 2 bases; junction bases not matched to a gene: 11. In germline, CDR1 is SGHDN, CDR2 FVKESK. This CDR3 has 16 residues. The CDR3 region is CASSRGRQGEPYEQYF. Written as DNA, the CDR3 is TGTGCCAGCAGCCGAGGAAGACAGGGTGAGCCCTACGAGCAGTACTTC.

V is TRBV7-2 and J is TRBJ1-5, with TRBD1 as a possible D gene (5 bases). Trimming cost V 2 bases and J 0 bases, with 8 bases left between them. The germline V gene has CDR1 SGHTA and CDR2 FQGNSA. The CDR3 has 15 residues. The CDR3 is CASSLTQGSNQPQHF. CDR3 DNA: TGTGCCAGCAGCTTAACCCAGGGTAGCAATCAGCCCCAGCATTTT.

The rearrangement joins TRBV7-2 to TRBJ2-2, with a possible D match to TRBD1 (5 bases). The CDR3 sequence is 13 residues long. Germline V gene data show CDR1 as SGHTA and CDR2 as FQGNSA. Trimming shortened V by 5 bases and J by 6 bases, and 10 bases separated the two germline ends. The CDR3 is CASSPGWSGELFF. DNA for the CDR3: TGTGCCAGCAGCCCAGGGTGGTCCGGGGAGCTGTTTTTT.

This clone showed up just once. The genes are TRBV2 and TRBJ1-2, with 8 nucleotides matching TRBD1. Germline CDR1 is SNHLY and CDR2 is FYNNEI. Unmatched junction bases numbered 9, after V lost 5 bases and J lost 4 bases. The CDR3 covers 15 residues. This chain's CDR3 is CASSSDRGGPYGYTF. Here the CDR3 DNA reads TGTGCCAGCAGTTCCGACAGGGGAGGTCCCTATGGCTACACCTTC.